The following is a TCR beta chain sequence with its context. Its target is unknown. This CDR3 has 17 amino acids. CDR1 and CDR2 (germline): MNHEY, SVGAGI. J was trimmed by 5 bases and V by 0 bases; bases with no gene match: 7. A sample-barcoded 5' primer and a J-beta primer mix were used in a second PCR of roughly 7 to 11 cycles. The template-switch adaptor, which had 12 random nucleotides, put a tag on each cDNA molecule. TCRdb re-called the 5' RACE reads through MiXCR, storing one row per CDR3 protein. The sample lists hundreds of thousands of distinct CDR3 sequences, 21% occurring once. The data originate from a study of blood T cells in healthy people across ages. The study's findings and limits: The study lacked donor CMV status, which possibly confounded expanded clonotype changes. There were more naive CD4+ cells and higher diversity in long-lived donors than in aged donors.

Isolation yielded PBMCs, at least 6 million per sample, in every case. This clonotype originated in a man aged 65 to 85 in good health. Material: blood. The rearrangement uses TRBV6-5 and TRBJ2-1; TRBD1 matches 10 bases. CDR3 region: CASSYSEGQGRNNEQFF. The CDR3 DNA reads as TGTGCCAGCAGTTACTCGGAGGGACAGGGGAGGAACAATGAGCAGTTCTTC.